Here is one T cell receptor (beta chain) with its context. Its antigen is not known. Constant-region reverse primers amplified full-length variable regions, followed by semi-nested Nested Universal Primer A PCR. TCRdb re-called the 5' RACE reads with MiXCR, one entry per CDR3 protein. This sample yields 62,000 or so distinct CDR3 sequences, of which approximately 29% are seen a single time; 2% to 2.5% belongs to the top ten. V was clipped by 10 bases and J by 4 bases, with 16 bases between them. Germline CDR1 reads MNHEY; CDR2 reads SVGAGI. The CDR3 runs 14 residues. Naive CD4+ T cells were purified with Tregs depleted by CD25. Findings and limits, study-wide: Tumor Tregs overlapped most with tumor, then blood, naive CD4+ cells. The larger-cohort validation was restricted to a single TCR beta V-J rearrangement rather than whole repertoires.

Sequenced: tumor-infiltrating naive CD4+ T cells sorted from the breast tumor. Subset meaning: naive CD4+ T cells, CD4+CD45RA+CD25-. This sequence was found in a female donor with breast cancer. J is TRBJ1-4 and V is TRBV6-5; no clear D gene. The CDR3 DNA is TGTGCCACCTCGCAGACTGATCATAATGAAAAACTGTTTTTT. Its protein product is CATSQTDHNEKLFF.